A selection of T cell receptor beta chains follows, all from one sample in a study of type 1 and type 2 diabetes patients. TCRdb called the multiplex PCR reads again in MiXCR, with one record for every CDR3 protein. The sample contains around 300,000 distinct CDR3 sequences, approximately 45% of which appear only once. Sequenced: peripheral blood mononuclear cells (PBMCs). The receptors were gathered from a young man with type 2 diabetes. Both conserved end residues are part of each CDR3. The D gene is left open where the match is weak. Rows may omit the clone size; those that give it use once, few, many or a size class.

clone_size,d_call,j_call,v_call,cdr3_nt,cdr3_aa
NA,NA,TRBJ1-5,TRBV30,TGTGCCTGGGGACAGACCAATCAGCCCCAGCATTTT,CAWGQTNQPQHF
few,NA,TRBJ2-7,TRBV10-3,TGTGCCATCAGTGAACCCCTGTACGAGCAGTACTTC,CAISEPLYEQYF
few,NA,TRBJ2-7,TRBV2,TGTGCCAGCAGTGAGCAGTCGGAGGACTACGAGCAGTACTTC,CASSEQSEDYEQYF
few,TRBD1,TRBJ2-2,TRBV7-2,TGTGCCAGCAGCTTAGACGGCGGGACAGGGGTCGTCGGGGAGCTGTTTTTT,CASSLDGGTGVVGELFF
many,NA,TRBJ2-7,TRBV2,TGTGCCAGCAGTGGCCAGTTTAGCTCCTACGAGCAGTACTTC,CASSGQFSSYEQYF
NA,NA,TRBJ1-5,TRBV2,TGTGCCAGCAGTGTGGTGGGTCAGCCCCAGCATTTT,CASSVVGQPQHF
NA,NA,TRBJ2-2,TRBV29-1,TGCAGCGTTGAAGCGAACACCGGGGAGCTGTTTTTT,CSVEANTGELFF
NA,NA,TRBJ2-2,TRBV6-6,TGTGCCAGCAGTTACGTAGATGCCGGGGAGCTGTTTTTT,CASSYVDAGELFF
NA,NA,TRBJ1-2,TRBV9,TGTGCCAGCAGCGTACAGGGTGCTAACTATGGCTACACCTTC,CASSVQGANYGYTF
many,NA,TRBJ1-2,TRBV19,TGTGCCAGTAGTCCTCAAGGGGGGAACTATGGCTACACCTTC,CASSPQGGNYGYTF
once,NA,TRBJ2-5,TRBV12-3/TRBV12-4,TGTGCCAGCAGTTACTCTTGGCAGATCCAGTACTTC,CASSYSWQIQYF
once,NA,TRBJ2-5,TRBV20-1,TGCAGTGCGGAGCGTGAGACCCAGTACTTC,CSAERETQYF
NA,NA,TRBJ2-5,TRBV7-7,TGTGCTAGCAGCTTATCCAGGGTCGGTCAGACCCAGTACTTC,CASSLSRVGQTQYF
NA,TRBD2,TRBJ2-1,TRBV6-5,TGTGCCAGCAGCATAGCGGGGGGGGAGTATGAGCAGTTCTTC,CASSIAGGEYEQFF